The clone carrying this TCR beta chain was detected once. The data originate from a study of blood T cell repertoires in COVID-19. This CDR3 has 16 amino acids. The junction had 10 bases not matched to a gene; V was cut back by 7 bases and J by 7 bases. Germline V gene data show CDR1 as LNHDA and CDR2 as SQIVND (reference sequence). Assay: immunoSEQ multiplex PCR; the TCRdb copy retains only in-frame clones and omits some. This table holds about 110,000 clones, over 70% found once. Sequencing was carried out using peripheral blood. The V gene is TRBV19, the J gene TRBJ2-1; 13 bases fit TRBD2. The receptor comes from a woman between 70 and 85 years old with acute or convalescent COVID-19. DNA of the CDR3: TGTGCCAGTACTCGGCCGGGACTAGCGGGAAGGAATGAGCAGTTCTTC. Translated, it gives CASTRPGLAGRNEQFF.